There are a few counts of the clone carrying this T cell receptor (beta chain). Its antigen is still unknown. Specified time point: baseline, week 1 (first vaccination visit). Regarding treatment: pre-vaccination baseline after standard-of-care therapy. Measured with immunoSEQ multiplex PCR; TCRdb has only the in-frame clones, and not every one. This table holds some 87,000 clones, roughly 75% found once. These data come from a study of a mutant IDH1 vaccine in newly diagnosed glioma. Study-wide context: Patients got radiotherapy, temozolomide, or both beforehand, and most got both.

Study-level results: Whatever changes occurred in top peripheral T cell clonotypes seemed unrelated to pseudoprogression.

The TCR sequence derives from a man aged 35 to 55 with glioma. The sequences come from PBMCs, collected from a glioma patient treated with radiotherapy, temozolomide or both.

The CDR3 reads CASSWDRVSQQHF. Here the CDR3 DNA reads TGTGCCAGCAGCTGGGACCGGGTCTCTCAACAGCATTTT. The chain joins TRBV7-2 to TRBJ1-5; D may be TRBD1 (5 bases). This CDR3 contains 13 residues. V lost 4 bases to trimming and J lost 13 bases, with 17 bases between them. The germline V gene encodes CDR1 SGHTA and CDR2 FQGNSA.